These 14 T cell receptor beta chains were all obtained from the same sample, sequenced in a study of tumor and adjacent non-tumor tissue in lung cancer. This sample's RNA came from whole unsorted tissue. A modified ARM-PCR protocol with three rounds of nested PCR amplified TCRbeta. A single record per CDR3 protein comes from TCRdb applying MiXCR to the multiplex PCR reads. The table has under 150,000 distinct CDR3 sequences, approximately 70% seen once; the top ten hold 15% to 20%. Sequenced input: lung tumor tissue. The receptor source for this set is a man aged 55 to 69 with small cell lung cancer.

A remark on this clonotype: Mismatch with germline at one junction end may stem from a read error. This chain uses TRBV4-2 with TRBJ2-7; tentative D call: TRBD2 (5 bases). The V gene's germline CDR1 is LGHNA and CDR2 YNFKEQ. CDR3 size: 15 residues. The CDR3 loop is CANSQVGRESYEQYF. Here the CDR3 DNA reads TGTGCCAACAGCCAAGTTGGACGGGAATCCTACGAGCAGTACTTC.

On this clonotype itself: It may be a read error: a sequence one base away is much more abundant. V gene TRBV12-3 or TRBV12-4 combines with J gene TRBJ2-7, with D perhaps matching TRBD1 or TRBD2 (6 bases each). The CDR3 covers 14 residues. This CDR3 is CAISHRRGSYEQYF. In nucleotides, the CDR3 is TGTGCCATCAGTCACCGGAGGGGGTCCTACGAGCAGTACTTC.

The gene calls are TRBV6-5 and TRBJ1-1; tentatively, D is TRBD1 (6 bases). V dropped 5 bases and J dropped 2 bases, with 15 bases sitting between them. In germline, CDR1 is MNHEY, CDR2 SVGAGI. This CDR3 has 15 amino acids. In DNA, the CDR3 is TGTGCCAGCAGTGCAATCTCACAGGGAAACACTGAAGCTTTCTTT. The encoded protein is CASSAISQGNTEAFF.

Here the CDR3 reads CSASTGHGNTEAFF. The CDR3 DNA reads TGCAGTGCTAGTACGGGCCATGGAAACACTGAAGCTTTCTTT. The J gene is TRBJ1-1, the V gene TRBV20-1; D unclear. This CDR3 is built from 14 residues. Trimming left V 3 bases short and J 2 bases short, with 13 bases between. Germline loops: CDR1 DFQATT, CDR2 SNEGSKA (reference sequence).

The CDR3 loop is CSASLLAGRGDTQYF. The CDR3 region has the DNA TGCAGTGCTAGTCTTCTTGCGGGGAGGGGAGATACGCAGTATTTT. The chain has TRBV20-1 and TRBJ2-3; 7 bases map to TRBD2. CDR1 DFQATT and CDR2 SNEGSKA come from the germline V gene (reference sequence). The CDR3 has 15 residues. Losses at the gene ends were 3 bases for V and 5 bases for J; bases not matched to a gene: 11.

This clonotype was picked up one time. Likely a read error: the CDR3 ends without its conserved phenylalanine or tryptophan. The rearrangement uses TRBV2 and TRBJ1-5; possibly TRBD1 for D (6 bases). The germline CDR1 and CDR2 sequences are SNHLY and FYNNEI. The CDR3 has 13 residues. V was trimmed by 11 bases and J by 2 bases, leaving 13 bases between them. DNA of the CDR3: TGTGCCGGGGGCCAAGGGGGCAATCAGCCCCAGCATCTT. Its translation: CAGGQGGNQPQHL.

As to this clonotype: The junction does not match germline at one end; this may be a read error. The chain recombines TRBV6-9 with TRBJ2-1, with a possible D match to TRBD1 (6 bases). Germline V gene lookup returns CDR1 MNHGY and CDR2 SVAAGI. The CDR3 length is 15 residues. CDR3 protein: CANSGGHHPYNEQFF. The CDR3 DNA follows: TGTGCCAACAGTGGGGGACATCATCCCTACAATGAGCAGTTCTTC.

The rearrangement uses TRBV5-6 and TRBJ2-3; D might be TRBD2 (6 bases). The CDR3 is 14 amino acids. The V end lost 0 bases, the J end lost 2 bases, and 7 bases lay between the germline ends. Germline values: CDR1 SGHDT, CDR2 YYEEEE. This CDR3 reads CASSLALATDTQYF. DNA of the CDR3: TGTGCCAGCAGCTTGGCACTAGCCACAGATACGCAGTATTTT.

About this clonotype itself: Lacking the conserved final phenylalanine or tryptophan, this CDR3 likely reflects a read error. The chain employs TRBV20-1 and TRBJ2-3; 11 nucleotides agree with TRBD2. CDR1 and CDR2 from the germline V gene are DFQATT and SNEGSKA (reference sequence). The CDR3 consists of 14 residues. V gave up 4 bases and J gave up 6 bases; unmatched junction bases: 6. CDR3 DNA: TGCAGTGCTAAGGGATTAGCGGGAGGGGATACGCAGTATCTT. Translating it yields CSAKGLAGGDTQYL.

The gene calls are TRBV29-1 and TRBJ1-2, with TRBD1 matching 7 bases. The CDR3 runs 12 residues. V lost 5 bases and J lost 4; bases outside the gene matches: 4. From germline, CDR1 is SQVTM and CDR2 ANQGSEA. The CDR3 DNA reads TGCAGCGTTTGTGGGGACAGCTATGGCTACACCTTC. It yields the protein CSVCGDSYGYTF.

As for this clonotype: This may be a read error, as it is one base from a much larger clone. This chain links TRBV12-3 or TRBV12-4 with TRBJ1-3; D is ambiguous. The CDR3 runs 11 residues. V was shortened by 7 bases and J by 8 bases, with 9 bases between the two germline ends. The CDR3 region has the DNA TGTGCCAGCAAACGGAGGGACACCATATATTTT. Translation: CASKRRDTIYF.

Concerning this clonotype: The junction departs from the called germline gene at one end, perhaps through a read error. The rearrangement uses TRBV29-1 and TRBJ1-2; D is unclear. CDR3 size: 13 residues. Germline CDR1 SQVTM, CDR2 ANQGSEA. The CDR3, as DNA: TGCAGCGTTCGGATAGGGCCTAACTATGGTTACACCTTC. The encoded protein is CSVRIGPNYGYTF. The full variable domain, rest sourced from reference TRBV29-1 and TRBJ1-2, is SAVISQKPSRDICQRGTSLTIQCQVDSQVTMMFWYRQQPGQSLTLIATANQGSEATYESGFVIDKFPISRPNLTFSTLTVSNMSPEDSSIYLCSVRIGPNYGYTFGSGTRLTVV.

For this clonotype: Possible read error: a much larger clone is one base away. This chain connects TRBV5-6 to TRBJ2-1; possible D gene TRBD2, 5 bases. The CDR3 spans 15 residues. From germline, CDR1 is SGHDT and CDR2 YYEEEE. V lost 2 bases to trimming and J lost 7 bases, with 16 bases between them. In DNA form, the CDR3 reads TGTGCCAGCAGCTTCTCTGTGGGAGTTAGGAATGAGCAGTTCTTC. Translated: CASSFSVGVRNEQFF. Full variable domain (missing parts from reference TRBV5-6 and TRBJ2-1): DAGVTQSPTHLIKTRGQQVTLRCSPKSGHDTVSWYQQALGQGPQFIFQYYEEEERQRGNFPDRFSGHQFPNYSSELNVNALLLGDSALYLCASSFSVGVRNEQFFGPGTRLTVL.

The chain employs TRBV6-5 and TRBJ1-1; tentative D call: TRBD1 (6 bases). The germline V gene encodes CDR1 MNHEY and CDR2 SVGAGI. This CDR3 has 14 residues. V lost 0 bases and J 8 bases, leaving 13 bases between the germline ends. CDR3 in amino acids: CASSYSNRDNEAFF. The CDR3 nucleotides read TGTGCCAGCAGTTACTCGAACAGGGACAACGAAGCTTTCTTT.